A single sample is the source of the 13 T cell receptor beta chains below, sequenced in a study of human T cells and chemical hapten exposure. Using its own MiXCR run on the RACE reads, TCRdb lists one record per CDR3 protein. The data contain 180,000 or so distinct CDR3 sequences, roughly 14% of them singletons. Time point denoted: patch test 1, 2 weeks after DPC sensitization. Regarding treatment: therapeutic diphenylcyclopropenone sensitization with weekly scalp DPC. This sample comprised whole blood, obtained in connection with sensitization to the hapten diphenylcyclopropenone (DPC). The origin of the receptors is a woman under 40 with alopecia areata. Some clones in this sample may be carry-over from other donors' samples.

The V and J genes are TRBV28 and TRBJ2-7; 7 nucleotides agree with TRBD2. Germline-derived CDR1 and CDR2 are MDHEN and SYDVKM. The CDR3 is 12 amino acids. V shed 4 bases and J 6 bases; nucleotides not matched to a gene: 3. The CDR3 DNA is TGTGCCAGCAGTTGGGGAGGGGCCGAGCAGTACTTC. It translates to CASSWGGAEQYF.

The gene calls are TRBV3-1 and TRBJ2-1; 10 positions agree with TRBD1. Germline V lookup: CDR1 LGHDT, CDR2 YNNKEL (reference sequence). CDR3 length: 13 amino acids. Germline trimming cut 5 bases from V and 9 bases from J; bases unmatched to any gene: 4. CDR3 nucleotide sequence: TGTGCCAGCAGCGGGACAGGGGTCGGTGAGCAGTTCTTC. Translated: CASSGTGVGEQFF.

This clonotype was recorded a few times. This chain links TRBV6-6 with TRBJ1-4; unclear D gene. The germline gives CDR1 MNHNY, CDR2 SVGAGI (reference sequence). This CDR3 comprises 16 residues. The V gene lost 5 bases and the J gene lost 5 bases, with 18 bases spanning the gap. CDR3: CASSPQEEGMNEKLFF. The CDR3 region has the DNA TGTGCCAGCAGTCCTCAGGAGGAGGGAATGAATGAAAAACTGTTTTTT.

The chain has TRBV25-1 and TRBJ2-7; 9 positions agree with TRBD1. Germline CDR1 MGHDK, CDR2 SYGVNS. Trimming cost V 7 bases and J 4 bases; bases outside gene matches: 5. The CDR3 spans 13 residues. Here the CDR3 DNA reads TGTGCCAGCAAGGGACAGGGAGTGTACGAGCAGTACTTC. As protein: CASKGQGVYEQYF.

V usage is TRBV6-1 and J usage is TRBJ2-3; TRBD2 is a possible D gene (6 bases). Trimming cost V 6 bases and J 2 bases, with 9 bases left between them. The CDR3 length is 13 residues. Germline V lookup: CDR1 MNHNS, CDR2 SASEGT. CDR3 in DNA: TGTGCCAGCAGCCGGGACTTCACAGATACGCAGTATTTT. Amino acids: CASSRDFTDTQYF.

This clonotype was detected a few times. This chain joins TRBV27 and TRBJ2-3; D gene unclear. Germline lookup yields CDR1 MNHEY and CDR2 SMNVEV (reference sequence). Trimming removed 3 bases from V and 5 bases from J, with 12 bases in between. CDR3 length: 14 residues. The CDR3 sequence is CASSLNRAQDTQYF. CDR3 bases: TGTGCCAGCAGTTTGAATCGGGCACAAGATACGCAGTATTTT.

This clonotype appeared a few times. The chain employs TRBV5-1 and TRBJ2-5; TRBD1 is a possible D gene (6 bases). The CDR3 runs 15 residues. Germline V CDR1 and CDR2: SGHRS, YFSETQ. The V end lost 5 bases, the J end lost 0 bases, and 14 bases lay between the germline ends. In DNA form, the CDR3 reads TGCGCCAGCAGACTACAAGGGGGATACCAAGAGACCCAGTACTTC. Translated, it gives CASRLQGGYQETQYF.

V gene TRBV12-3 or TRBV12-4 combines with J gene TRBJ1-5; maybe TRBD1 (6 bases). This CDR3 contains 16 residues. Trimming pared 3 bases from V and 2 bases from J, leaving 14 bases between. CDR3 amino acids: CASSLFEGGGNQPQHF. The DNA for the CDR3 is TGTGCCAGCAGTTTGTTTGAGGGGGGAGGCAATCAGCCCCAGCATTTT.

This chain connects TRBV24-1 to TRBJ2-3; D gene uncertain. The V and J ends lost 4 bases and 1 base respectively, with 8 bases between them. Germline assignment: CDR1 KGHDR and CDR2 SFDVKD. The length of the CDR3 is 14 residues. CDR3 loop: CATSEPGRTDTQYF. The CDR3 DNA sequence: TGTGCCACCAGTGAACCCGGCCGCACAGATACGCAGTATTTT.

V usage is TRBV18 and J usage is TRBJ2-7; 11 nucleotides line up with TRBD2. The ends lost 5 bases at V and 3 bases at J; junction bases unmatched: 9. There are 16 residues in the CDR3. Germline-derived CDR1 and CDR2 are KGHSH and LQKENI. The CDR3 spells CASSSTTGTSGYEQYF. DNA of the CDR3: TGTGCCAGCTCATCCACCACCGGGACTAGCGGCTACGAGCAGTACTTC. The whole variable domain, remainder taken from reference TRBV18 and TRBJ2-7, is NAGVMQNPRHLVRRRGQEARLRCSPMKGHSHVYWYRQLPEEGLKFMVYLQKENIIDESGMPKERFSAEFPKEGPSILRIQQVVRGDSAAYFCASSSTTGTSGYEQYFGPGTRLTVT.

DNA for the CDR3: TGTGCCAGCAGTTTTGGGACTAGGTTTAGCTCCAGATACATTCAGTACTTC. This gives the protein CASSFGTRFSSRYIQYF. This chain joins TRBV28 and TRBJ2-4, with 8 bases lining up with TRBD2. CDR1 and CDR2 (germline): MDHEN, SYDVKM. The J segment lost 8 bases and the V segment lost 3 bases, leaving 15 bases of the junction unmatched. The CDR3 runs 17 residues.

This clonotype has more than one count but fewer than ten. The chain has TRBV12-3 or TRBV12-4 and TRBJ2-5; a weak D match, TRBD1 (6 bases). The CDR3 covers 18 residues. V shed 3 bases and J shed 9 bases, with 29 bases lying between them. CDR3 coding DNA: TGTGCCAGCAGTTTGGGGGCCCGCCTTAGAGGACGGTATGGCGCCCAGTACTTC. Translation: CASSLGARLRGRYGAQYF.

In this sample, this clonotype turned up a few times. This chain uses TRBV5-1 with TRBJ2-3; 7 positions agree with TRBD2. The V gene end was trimmed by 2 bases and the J gene end by 0 bases; junction bases not matched to a gene: 3. The CDR3 consists of 15 residues. CDR1 and CDR2 (germline): SGHRS, YFSETQ. The CDR3 DNA reads as TGCGCCAGCAGCTTCGGACTAGTTAGCACAGATACGCAGTATTTT. It encodes CASSFGLVSTDTQYF.